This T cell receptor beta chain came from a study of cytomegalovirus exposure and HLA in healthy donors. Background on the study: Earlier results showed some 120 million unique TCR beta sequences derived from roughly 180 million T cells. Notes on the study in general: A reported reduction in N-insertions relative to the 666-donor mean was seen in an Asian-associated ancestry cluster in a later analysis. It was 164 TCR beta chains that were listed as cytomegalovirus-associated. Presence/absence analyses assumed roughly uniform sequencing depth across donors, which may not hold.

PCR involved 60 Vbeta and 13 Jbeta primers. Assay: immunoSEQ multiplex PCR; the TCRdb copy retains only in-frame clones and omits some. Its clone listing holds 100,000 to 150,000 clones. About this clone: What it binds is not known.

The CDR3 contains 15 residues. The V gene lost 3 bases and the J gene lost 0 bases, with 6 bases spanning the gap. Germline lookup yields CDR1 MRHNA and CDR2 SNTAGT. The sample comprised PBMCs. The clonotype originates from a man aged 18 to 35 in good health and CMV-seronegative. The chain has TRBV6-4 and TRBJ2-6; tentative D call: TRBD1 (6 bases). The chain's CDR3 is CASSEDSSGANVLTF. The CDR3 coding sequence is TGTGCCAGCAGTGAGGACAGCTCTGGGGCCAACGTCCTGACTTTC.